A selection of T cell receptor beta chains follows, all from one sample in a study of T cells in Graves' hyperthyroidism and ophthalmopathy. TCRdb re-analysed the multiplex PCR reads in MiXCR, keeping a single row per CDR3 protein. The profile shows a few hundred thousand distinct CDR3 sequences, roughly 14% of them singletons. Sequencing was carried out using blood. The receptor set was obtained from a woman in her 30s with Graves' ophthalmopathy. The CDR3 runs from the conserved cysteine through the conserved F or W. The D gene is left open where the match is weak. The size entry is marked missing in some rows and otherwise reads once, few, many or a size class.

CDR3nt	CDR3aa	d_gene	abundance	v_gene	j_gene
TGTGCCAGCAGTTACCCTGGGACAGGGGGAAATGAAAAACTGTTTTTT	CASSYPGTGGNEKLFF	TRBD1	many	TRBV6-5	TRBJ1-4
TGTGCCAGCAGTCGGGGGACTAGCGGGTCTAGCTCCTACAATGAGCAGTTCTTC	CASSRGTSGSSSYNEQFF	TRBD2	once	TRBV3-1	TRBJ2-1
TGTGCCAGCAGCTTCAGGGGATCCTATTCCCCCTACGAGCAGTACTTC	CASSFRGSYSPYEQYF	.	few	TRBV27	TRBJ2-7
TGTGCCAGCAGTGAAAGGGCAACGCGAGGTGAAGCTTTCTTT	CASSERATRGEAFF	.	many	TRBV6-1	TRBJ1-1
TGTGCCAGCAGCCAGACAGGGAGCTCCTACGAGCAGTACTTC	CASSQTGSSYEQYF	TRBD1	many	TRBV28	TRBJ2-7
TGTGCCAGCAGTTACACCCTCAGGCTAAGCACTGAAGCTTTCTTT	CASSYTLRLSTEAFF	.	many	TRBV6-6	TRBJ1-1
TGTGCCAGCAGCCATCAAACCACGCCTGGGACAGGGAACTCTAACTATGGCTACACCTTC	CASSHQTTPGTGNSNYGYTF	TRBD1	.	TRBV16	TRBJ1-2
TGCGCCAGCAAAAGAAATAGCAATCAGCCCCAGCATTTT	CASKRNSNQPQHF	.	.	TRBV10-2	TRBJ1-5
TGTGCCAGCAGCGGGGGACAGGGTCCACAATATGAGCAGTTCTTC	CASSGGQGPQYEQFF	TRBD1	few	TRBV11-2	TRBJ2-1
TGCAGTGCTAGTAGGCTTATTGGAGGGGAGGATTATAGCAATCAGTCCCAGCATTTT	CSASRLIGGEDYSNQSQHF	.	.	TRBV20-1	TRBJ1-5
TGTGCCAGCAGTAACCCGGGACCGGACGAGCAGTACTTC	CASSNPGPDEQYF	.	many	TRBV6-1	TRBJ2-7
TGCGTCAGCAGTGAGTCCAGGATCACAGATACGCAGTATTTT	CVSSESRITDTQYF	.	.	TRBV10-1	TRBJ2-3
TGTGCCAGCAGCTCCTCAGGGTTGGGAGGTGAAAAACTGTTTTTT	CASSSSGLGGEKLFF	.	.	TRBV7-9	TRBJ1-4
TGTGCCAGCAGTTTTGAGACGACAGCCACAGATACGCAGTATTTT	CASSFETTATDTQYF	.	many	TRBV28	TRBJ2-3
TGTGCCAGCAGCTTAGCGCGGCAGGAGGTTACCTACGAGCAGTACTTC	CASSLARQEVTYEQYF	.	many	TRBV7-9	TRBJ2-7
TGTGCCATCAGCCAAAGGACAGAAACTAACACCGGGGAGCTGTTTTTT	CAISQRTETNTGELFF	.	.	TRBV14	TRBJ2-2
TGTGCCAGCAGTGTGTACAGCAACACTGAAGCTTTCTTT	CASSVYSNTEAFF	.	many	TRBV7-6	TRBJ1-1
TGTGCCAGCACCCCACCCACATTGGGGCTTTCTGATGGCTACACCTTC	CASTPPTLGLSDGYTF	.	many	TRBV28	TRBJ1-2
TGCGCCAGCGGCTGGAACCCAGGTGGCGAGCAGTACTTC	CASGWNPGGEQYF	.	.	TRBV5-1	TRBJ2-7
TGTGCCAGCAGTTTATACGCTAGCGCTACTAGCACAGATACGCAGTATTTT	CASSLYASATSTDTQYF	.	many	TRBV27	TRBJ2-3
TGCAGTGCTAGGGAGACAGATACGCAGTATTTT	CSARETDTQYF	.	many	TRBV20-1	TRBJ2-3
TGTGCCACCAGCCGGCCCCCGATGGGAGATACGCAGTATTTT	CATSRPPMGDTQYF	.	.	TRBV15	TRBJ2-3
TGTGCCAGCAGCTCAATGGGTCCGGCACTGCCCCTCCACTTT	CASSSMGPALPLHF	.	few	TRBV11-1	TRBJ1-6
TGTGCCTGGAGTGAACGGGGGCGAGAGACTGAAGCTTTCTTT	CAWSERGRETEAFF	.	.	TRBV30	TRBJ1-1
TGTGCCAGCTTCGTGGACAGCCCCTATGGCTACACCTTC	CASFVDSPYGYTF	.	many	TRBV28	TRBJ1-2
TGTGCCAGCAGTGTGGGGAGAAACGGGTTGGACACTGAAGCTTTCTTT	CASSVGRNGLDTEAFF	.	many	TRBV6-1	TRBJ1-1
TGTGCCAGCAGCCTTAGCGGGACCTACAATGAGCAGTTCTTC	CASSLSGTYNEQFF	TRBD2	many	TRBV3-1	TRBJ2-1
TGTGCCAGCAGCACCGCTGAGACAGGGGTCTATTCACCCCTCCACTTT	CASSTAETGVYSPLHF	TRBD1	.	TRBV7-6	TRBJ1-6
TGTGCCAGCATCCTAGAGTATTCAGGAGCGGGGGCTAACACCGGGGAGCTGTTTTTT	CASILEYSGAGANTGELFF	TRBD2	many	TRBV11-3	TRBJ2-2
TGTGCCACTGGGACTAGCGGGGGGGCATGGGCGCAGTATTTT	CATGTSGGAWAQYF	TRBD2	many	TRBV15	TRBJ2-3
TGTGCCAGCAGTTTAGCGTTTGCGAACACCGGGGAGCTGTTTTTT	CASSLAFANTGELFF	.	many	TRBV12-3/TRBV12-4	TRBJ2-2
TGTGCCAGCAGCTATCAGATGAACACTGAAGCTTTCTTT	CASSYQMNTEAFF	.	many	TRBV14	TRBJ1-1
TGTGCCAGCAGCTTAGATTCCGGGGGGGGAGAGACCCAGTACTTC	CASSLDSGGGETQYF	TRBD2	many	TRBV11-2	TRBJ2-5
TGTGCCAGCAGCTCGGAGTTGACCCTACCGATCTACGAGCAGTACTTC	CASSSELTLPIYEQYF	.	few	TRBV7-9	TRBJ2-7
TGTGCCAGCAGAAGGGGACAGGTCCTTTTCGAAAAACTGTTTTTT	CASRRGQVLFEKLFF	TRBD1	.	TRBV5-5	TRBJ1-4
TGTGCCAGCAGCGCCTTCGCCGGCGGGGGGGCTCCAGATACGCAGTATTTT	CASSAFAGGGAPDTQYF	TRBD2	few	TRBV9	TRBJ2-3
TGTGCCAGCAGAAAAATCGGACTAGCGGGGAACACCGGGGAGCTGTTTTTT	CASRKIGLAGNTGELFF	TRBD2	many	TRBV3-1	TRBJ2-2
TGTGCCAGCAGCCCTGTGCGGAGTGAAGCTTTCTTT	CASSPVRSEAFF	.	many	TRBV7-2	TRBJ1-1
TGTGCCAGCACGGACGGAGGACAGGGCGGCGGCTACACCTTC	CASTDGGQGGGYTF	TRBD1	many	TRBV2	TRBJ1-2
TGTGCCAGTAGTGGGGCGGGGGGGATATACAATGAGCAGTTCTTC	CASSGAGGIYNEQFF	TRBD2	few	TRBV19	TRBJ2-1
TGTGCCAGCAGTTTCCTAGGGAGCGAGCAGTACTTC	CASSFLGSEQYF	.	many	TRBV12-3/TRBV12-4	TRBJ2-7
TGTGCCAGCAGCCGTCTCCCGGACAGAAACACTGAAGCTTTCTTT	CASSRLPDRNTEAFF	.	few	TRBV4-2	TRBJ1-1
TGTGCCAGCAGTTTTAAGACACCACCCTACGAGCAGTACTTC	CASSFKTPPYEQYF	.	many	TRBV28	TRBJ2-7
TGTGCCAGCAGCTGGGCGGGGAGCACAGATACGCAGTATTTT	CASSWAGSTDTQYF	.	many	TRBV7-8	TRBJ2-3
TGTGCCAGCACCACAGGGGCTCAGGGCTACACCTTC	CASTTGAQGYTF	TRBD1	.	TRBV6-1	TRBJ1-2